The 20 T cell receptor beta chains reported below all come from one sample, sequenced in a study of blood T cell repertoires in COVID-19. Here immunoSEQ multiplex PCR was the method, and the copy in TCRdb shows in-frame clones only, minus some. This sample yields roughly 53,000 clones, of which about 77% are seen a single time; 40% to 45% belongs to the top ten. Material: peripheral blood. The receptor set was obtained from a man in his 70s with active or convalescent COVID-19.

The chain recombines TRBV4-1 with TRBJ2-5; 9 bases agree with TRBD2. The CDR3 sequence is 17 residues long. With 0 bases clipped from V and 2 bases from J, the junction kept 7 bases outside the gene matches. Germline CDR1 is MGHRA and CDR2 is YSYEKL. CDR3 region: CASSQERGGIFQETQYF. The CDR3 DNA follows: TGCGCCAGCAGCCAAGAGCGGGGGGGGATTTTTCAAGAGACCCAGTACTTC.

The V call is TRBV19, the J call TRBJ2-3; D is ambiguous. Per germline, CDR1 LNHDA and CDR2 SQIVND (reference sequence). Trimming pared 0 bases from V and 0 bases from J, leaving 10 bases between. CDR3 length: 16 residues. The CDR3 region is CASSIEFSFSTDTQYF. For the CDR3, the DNA is TGTGCCAGTAGTATAGAGTTCAGTTTTAGCACAGATACGCAGTATTTT.

The gene calls are TRBV6-6 and TRBJ2-1, with TRBD1 matching 9 bases. This CDR3 region has 16 residues. Looked up from germline, CDR1 is MNHNY and CDR2 is SVGAGI (reference sequence). J was trimmed by 6 bases and V by 7 bases; bases with no gene match: 13. CDR3 region: CASTPPPPGQGNEQFF. For the CDR3, the DNA is TGTGCCAGCACCCCTCCTCCTCCGGGACAGGGCAATGAGCAGTTCTTC.

The chain combines TRBV4-3 with TRBJ1-1; 9 nucleotides agree with TRBD1. The CDR3 totals 15 residues. The ends lost 1 base at V and 5 bases at J; junction bases unmatched: 5. Looked up from germline, CDR1 is LGHNA and CDR2 is YSLEER. The CDR3 spells CASSQGLQGATEAFF. CDR3 nucleotides: TGCGCCAGCAGCCAAGGGCTACAGGGGGCTACTGAAGCTTTCTTT.

This clone was seen once. The rearrangement uses TRBV4-2 and TRBJ2-3, with 9 positions matching TRBD2. Germline values: CDR1 LGHNA, CDR2 YNFKEQ. The CDR3 is made up of 16 amino acids. With 0 bases clipped from V and 1 base from J, the junction kept 2 bases outside the gene matches. CDR3 DNA: TGTGCCAGCAGCCAAGATGGCGGGAGGGGCACAGATACGCAGTATTTT. Its protein product is CASSQDGGRGTDTQYF.

The chain combines TRBV6-5 with TRBJ2-5; 9 bases fit TRBD2. V lost 8 bases to trimming and J lost 1 base; unmatched junction nucleotides: 5. The germline V gene has CDR1 MNHEY and CDR2 SVGAGI. The CDR3 spans 14 residues. CDR3 loop: CASLAGGPQETQYF. The CDR3 DNA follows: TGTGCCAGCTTGGCGGGAGGGCCCCAAGAGACCCAGTACTTC.

This chain joins TRBV10-3 and TRBJ1-2, with a weak D call TRBD1 (5 bases). The V end was cut by 6 bases, the J end by 7 bases, with 18 bases between. CDR3 size: 14 residues. Germline-derived CDR1 and CDR2 are ENHRY and SYGVKD. The CDR3 reads CAISGRDRFGGYTF. CDR3 sequence (DNA): TGTGCCATCAGCGGCCGAGACAGATTTGGTGGCTACACCTTC.

The chain uses TRBV4-3 and TRBJ2-4; a weak D match, TRBD1 (5 bases). The CDR3 has 14 residues. The V gene's germline CDR1 is LGHNA and CDR2 YSLEER. The V end lost 4 bases, the J end lost 9 bases, and 16 bases lay between the germline ends. CDR3 nucleotide sequence: TGCGCCAGCAGCCCAGGACCAGGGTGGAGCATTCAGTACTTC. Its translation is CASSPGPGWSIQYF.

The V call is TRBV24-1, the J call TRBJ2-1; 7 nucleotides match TRBD2. CDR3 length equals 16 residues. The germline V gene has CDR1 KGHDR and CDR2 SFDVKD. Trimming cost V 5 bases and J 0 bases; bases outside gene matches: 6. CDR3: CATSAGLAVSYNEQFF. CDR3 DNA: TGTGCCACCAGTGCTGGGCTAGCGGTCTCCTACAATGAGCAGTTCTTC.

This chain links TRBV2 with TRBJ2-6; 7 bases are shared with TRBD1. Germline lookup yields CDR1 SNHLY and CDR2 FYNNEI. The CDR3 consists of 15 residues. The junction had 7 bases not matched to a gene; V was cut back by 11 bases and J by 0 bases. The CDR3 coding sequence is TGTGCCCATGGGGGACAGAACTCTGGGGCCAACGTCCTGACTTTC. Its protein product is CAHGGQNSGANVLTF.

DNA of the CDR3: TGTGCCAGCAGTGACACTACAACCCCAGGGACTTATGGCTACACCTTC. Translated: CASSDTTTPGTYGYTF. The chain employs TRBV25-1 and TRBJ1-2, with a tentative D call TRBD1 (5 bases). The CDR3 consists of 16 residues. Germline CDR1 reads MGHDK; CDR2 reads SYGVNS. Trimming shortened V by 3 bases and J by 5 bases, and 19 bases separated the two germline ends.

This chain links TRBV11-2 with TRBJ1-2, with 8 bases matching TRBD1. This CDR3 region has 16 residues. CDR1 and CDR2 from the germline V gene are SGHAT and FQNNGV. The ends lost 5 bases at V and 7 bases at J; junction bases unmatched: 15. The CDR3 sequence is CASSLTGQGGGGGYTF. The CDR3 DNA reads as TGTGCCAGCAGCCTTACCGGACAGGGTGGAGGGGGTGGCTACACCTTC.

The chain employs TRBV21-1 and TRBJ2-2; the D call TRBD2 from the table was never checked on the DNA. TRBV21-1 is classified as a pseudogene. The CDR3 runs to 15 residues. The CDR3 nucleotides read TGTGCCAGCAGCAGCCGGACTAGGTACACCGGGGAGCTGTTTTTT. Translating gives CASSSRTRYTGELFF.

The J gene is TRBJ2-2, the V gene TRBV7-2; 11 nucleotides align to TRBD2. Looked up from germline, CDR1 is SGHTA and CDR2 is FQGNSA. The CDR3 spans 15 residues. V lost 5 bases, J lost 5 bases, and 4 bases stayed unmatched. CDR3 residues: CASSTSGGGTGELFF. CDR3 DNA sequence: TGTGCCAGCAGCACTAGCGGGGGAGGGACCGGGGAGCTGTTTTTT.

This clone turned up a few times. The CDR3 reads CASSSSTGPQETQYF. CDR3 DNA: TGTGCCAGCAGCTCCTCGACAGGACCCCAAGAGACCCAGTACTTC. The chain is built from TRBV11-1 and TRBJ2-5; perhaps TRBD1 as D (6 bases). Trimming left V 4 bases short and J 1 base short, with 13 bases between. From germline, CDR1 is SGHAT and CDR2 FQDESV (reference sequence). The CDR3 is made up of 15 amino acids.

The V gene is TRBV28, the J gene TRBJ1-3; the D gene is possibly TRBD1 (6 bases). CDR3 size: 16 residues. Germline CDR1 and CDR2: MDHEN and SYDVKM. V was shortened by 1 base and J by 4 bases, with 14 bases between the two germline ends. In nucleotides, the CDR3 is TGTGCCAGCAGTTTATCTTCGGGACATATAGGAAACACCATATATTTT. Translated: CASSLSSGHIGNTIYF.

CDR3 sequence (DNA): TGTGCCAGCAGCCCCGGACTGCTGGGCTATGGCTACACCTTC. This translates into CASSPGLLGYGYTF. The chain couples TRBV7-9 to TRBJ1-2; D gene uncertain. This CDR3 contains 14 residues. The V gene lost 5 bases and the J gene lost 4 bases, with 14 bases spanning the gap. Germline CDR1 SEHNR, CDR2 FQNEAQ (reference sequence).

This rearrangement joins TRBV7-8 to TRBJ1-1, with TRBD1 identical over 9 bases. V dropped 6 bases and J dropped 7; count of bases not matched to a gene: 9. The CDR3 extends over 14 amino acids. Germline V CDR1 and CDR2: SGHVS, FQNEAQ. The CDR3 reads CASRPYRGLGEAFF. The CDR3, as DNA: TGTGCCAGCAGACCTTACAGGGGGCTAGGTGAAGCTTTCTTT.

The V call is TRBV10-2, the J call TRBJ1-5; 7 bases match TRBD1. Per germline, CDR1 WSHSY and CDR2 SAAADI. The CDR3 runs to 16 residues. Germline trimming cut 6 bases from V and 2 bases from J; bases unmatched to any gene: 10. The CDR3 DNA reads TGCGCCAGCAGCGGGACAGTCACAACCGGCAATCAGCCCCAGCATTTT. As protein: CASSGTVTTGNQPQHF.

V and J are TRBV2 and TRBJ1-1, with no clear D. The CDR3 has 14 amino acids. Germline CDR1 reads SNHLY; CDR2 reads FYNNEI. The V gene lost 7 bases and the J gene lost 0 bases, with 12 bases spanning the gap. The CDR3 protein is CASTSRAVNTEAFF. CDR3 DNA: TGTGCCAGCACCTCGAGGGCGGTGAACACTGAAGCTTTCTTT.